What follows are 12 T cell receptor beta chains derived from one specimen sequenced in a study of prognosis after radiotherapy for stage I lung cancer. Multiplex PCR, run in two rounds, amplified TCR beta CDR3 from genomic DNA. Amplification during the initial PCR round employed primers specific to each TRBV and TRBJ gene. TCRdb recomputed calls from the multiplex PCR reads with MiXCR, one row per CDR3 protein. The data contain around 26,000 distinct CDR3 sequences, approximately 44% of them seen just once; the ten biggest clones take up under 15%. Specimen: PBMCs, collected before or after stereotactic body radiation therapy (not recorded which). The receptor source for this set is a donor aged 50 or older with non-small cell lung cancer.

This clonotype was seen a few times. A junction boundary mismatches the germline segment, possibly from a read error. J is TRBJ2-4 and V is TRBV6-2 or TRBV6-3; TRBD2 might be the D (5 bases). This CDR3 spans 12 amino acids. CDR1 MNHEY and CDR2 SVGEGT come from the germline V gene. The CDR3 nucleotides are TGTGCCAGCAGTGTACGGGGTAACACTCAGTACTTC. This encodes CASSVRGNTQYF.

This clonotype showed up many times. V usage is TRBV9 and J usage is TRBJ2-5; D is possibly TRBD2 (5 bases). Trimming took 0 bases from V and 5 from J, leaving 11 bases between them. The germline CDR1 and CDR2 sequences are SGDLS and YYNGEE. There are 14 residues in the CDR3. This CDR3 is CASSVEGGRETQYF. The CDR3 DNA is TGTGCCAGCAGCGTAGAAGGAGGTCGGGAGACCCAGTACTTC.

As to this clonotype: A far larger clone is only one base removed, so a read error is likely. CDR3 sequence reads: CASIPNRGGQPQHF. For the CDR3, the DNA is TGTGCCAGCATCCCTAACAGGGGAGGTCAGCCCCAGCATTTT. The chain has TRBV6-5 and TRBJ1-5; 7 bases are a match to TRBD1. With V trimmed by 7 bases and J by 6 bases, 9 bases remained unmatched. Germline-derived CDR1 and CDR2 are MNHEY and SVGAGI. CDR3 size: 14 residues.

The rearrangement links TRBV28 to TRBJ2-7; TRBD1 agrees at 9 bases. Trimming took 5 bases from V and 3 from J; bases not matched to a gene: 5. There are 14 residues in the CDR3. Looked up from germline, CDR1 is MDHEN and CDR2 is SYDVKM. The CDR3 reads CASSNTGGDYEQYF. The CDR3 bases are TGTGCCAGCAGTAACACAGGGGGCGACTACGAGCAGTACTTC. Based on the CDR3 plus reference TRBV28 and TRBJ2-7, the full variable domain is DVKVTQSSRYLVKRTGEKVFLECVQDMDHENMFWYRQDPGLGLRLIYFSYDVKMKEKGDIPEGYSVSREKKERFSLILESASTNQTSMYLCASSNTGGDYEQYFGPGTRLTVT.

This clonotype was detected many times. The rearrangement links TRBV11-1 to TRBJ2-7; 9 positions agree with TRBD1. Germline V lookup: CDR1 SGHAT, CDR2 FQDESV (reference sequence). The junction had 4 bases not matched to a gene; V was cut back by 5 bases and J by 2 bases. There are 14 residues in the CDR3. Here the CDR3 reads CASSRQGDPYEQYF. The CDR3 DNA reads TGTGCCAGCAGCCGACAGGGGGACCCCTACGAGCAGTACTTC. The full variable domain, completed using reference TRBV11-1 and TRBJ2-7, is EAEVAQSPRYKITEKSQAVAFWCDPISGHATLYWYRQILGQGPELLVQFQDESVVDDSQLPKDRFSAERLKGVDSTLKIQPAELGDSAMYLCASSRQGDPYEQYFGPGTRLTVT.

This sequence joins TRBV11-2 and TRBJ1-1; D is undetermined. The V and J ends lost 6 bases and 5 bases respectively, with 10 bases between them. The V gene's germline CDR1 is SGHAT and CDR2 FQNNGV. This CDR3 contains 12 residues. The CDR3 loop is CASSPDSTEAFF. The CDR3 nucleotides read TGTGCCAGCAGTCCCGACTCGACTGAAGCTTTCTTT.

This clonotype was seen a handful of times. The chain employs TRBV15 and TRBJ2-7, with a weak D call TRBD1 (5 bases). This CDR3 has 14 residues. V shed 8 bases and J shed 0 bases, with 14 bases lying between them. CDR1 is LNHNV, CDR2 YYDKDF, per germline (reference sequence). The CDR3 coding sequence is TGTGCCACCCAGGGAAGGGAAAACTCCTACGAGCAGTACTTC. The encoded protein is CATQGRENSYEQYF.

This clonotype was found once. The chain employs TRBV6-1 and TRBJ1-2; D is unclear. Germline values: CDR1 MNHNS, CDR2 SASEGT. V was pared by 1 base and J by 8 bases, with 11 bases between. The CDR3 totals 13 residues. The CDR3 loop is CASSEVGHLGYTF. In DNA form, the CDR3 reads TGTGCCAGCAGTGAAGTGGGTCACCTAGGCTACACCTTC.

By share, this clonotype ranks as medium-sized (0.01 to 0.1%). The chain uses TRBV12-3 or TRBV12-4 and TRBJ1-2; D is unresolved. Trimming left V 3 bases short and J 4 bases short, with 12 bases between. The CDR3 length is 14 residues. For the CDR3, the DNA is TGTGCCAGCAGTTTGGAGGGTATCTCCTATGGCTACACCTTC. Translated, it gives CASSLEGISYGYTF.

For this clonotype: One junction end does not reproduce the germline sequence, and a read error may be involved. V usage is TRBV28 and J usage is TRBJ2-7; D is perhaps TRBD1 or TRBD2 (6 bases each). CDR1 MDHEN and CDR2 SYDVKM come from the germline V gene. CDR3 length: 14 amino acids. CDR3 amino acids: CATTLGGLTYDQYF. CDR3 DNA: TGTGCCACCACCTTAGGGGGGCTCACCTACGATCAGTACTTC. Combining the CDR3 with reference TRBV28 and TRBJ2-7 gives the whole variable domain DVKVTQSSRYLVKRTGEKVFLECVQDMDHENMFWYRQDPGLGLRLIYFSYDVKMKEKGDIPEGYSVSREKKERFSLILESASTNQTSMYLCATTLGGLTYDQYFGPGTRLTVT.

This rearrangement joins TRBV20-1 to TRBJ2-7; a possible D gene is TRBD1 (5 bases). The CDR3 is 16 residues long. Germline values: CDR1 DFQATT, CDR2 SNEGSKA (reference sequence). Trimming took off 6 bases at V and 1 base at J, with 22 bases between the two ends. CDR3 nucleotide sequence: TGCAGTGCCCCGCTCCCTCTACAGGTTATTTCCTACGAGCAGTACTTC. Its translation: CSAPLPLQVISYEQYF.

A note on this clonotype: Compared with germline, one end of the junction differs, possibly owing to a read error. J is TRBJ2-2 and V is TRBV6-4; D is ambiguous. This CDR3 has 15 residues. Germline V CDR1 and CDR2: MRHNA, SNTAGT. CDR3 nucleotides: TGTGCCAGCAGTGTAACCTGGACCCTCACCTGGGAGCTGTTTTTT. It specifies CASSVTWTLTWELFF.